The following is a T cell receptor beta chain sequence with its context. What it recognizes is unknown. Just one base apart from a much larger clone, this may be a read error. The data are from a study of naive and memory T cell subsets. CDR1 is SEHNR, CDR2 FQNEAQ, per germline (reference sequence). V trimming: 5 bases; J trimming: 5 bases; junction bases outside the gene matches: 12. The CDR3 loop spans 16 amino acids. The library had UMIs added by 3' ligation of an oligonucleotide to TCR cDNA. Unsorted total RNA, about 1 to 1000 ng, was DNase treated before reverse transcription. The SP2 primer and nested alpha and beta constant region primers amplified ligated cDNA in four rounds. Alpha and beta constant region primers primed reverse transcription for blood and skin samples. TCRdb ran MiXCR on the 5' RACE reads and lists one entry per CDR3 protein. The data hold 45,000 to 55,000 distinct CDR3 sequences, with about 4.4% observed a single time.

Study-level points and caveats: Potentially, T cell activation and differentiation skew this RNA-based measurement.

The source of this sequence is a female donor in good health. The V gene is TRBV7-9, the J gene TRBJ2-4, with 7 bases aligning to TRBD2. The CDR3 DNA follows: TGTGCCAGCAGCGGTTCCGGCGGGAGTAGCCAAAACATTCAGTACTTC. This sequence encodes CASSGSGGSSQNIQYF.